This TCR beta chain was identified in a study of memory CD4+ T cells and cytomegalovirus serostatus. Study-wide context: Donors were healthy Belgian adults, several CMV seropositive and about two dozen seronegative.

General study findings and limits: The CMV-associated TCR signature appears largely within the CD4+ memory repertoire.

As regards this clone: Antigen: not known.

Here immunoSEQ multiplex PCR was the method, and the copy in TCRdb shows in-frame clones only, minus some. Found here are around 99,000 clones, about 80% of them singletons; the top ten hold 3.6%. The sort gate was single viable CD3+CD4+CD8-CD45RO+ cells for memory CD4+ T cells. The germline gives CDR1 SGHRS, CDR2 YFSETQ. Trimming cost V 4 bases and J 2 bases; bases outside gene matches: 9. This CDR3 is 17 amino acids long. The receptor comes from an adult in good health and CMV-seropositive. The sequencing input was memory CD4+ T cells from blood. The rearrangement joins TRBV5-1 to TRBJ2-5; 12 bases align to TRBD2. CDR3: CASSTPGLAGPQETQYF. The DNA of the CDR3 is TGCGCCAGCAGCACACCGGGACTAGCGGGTCCACAAGAGACCCAGTACTTC.